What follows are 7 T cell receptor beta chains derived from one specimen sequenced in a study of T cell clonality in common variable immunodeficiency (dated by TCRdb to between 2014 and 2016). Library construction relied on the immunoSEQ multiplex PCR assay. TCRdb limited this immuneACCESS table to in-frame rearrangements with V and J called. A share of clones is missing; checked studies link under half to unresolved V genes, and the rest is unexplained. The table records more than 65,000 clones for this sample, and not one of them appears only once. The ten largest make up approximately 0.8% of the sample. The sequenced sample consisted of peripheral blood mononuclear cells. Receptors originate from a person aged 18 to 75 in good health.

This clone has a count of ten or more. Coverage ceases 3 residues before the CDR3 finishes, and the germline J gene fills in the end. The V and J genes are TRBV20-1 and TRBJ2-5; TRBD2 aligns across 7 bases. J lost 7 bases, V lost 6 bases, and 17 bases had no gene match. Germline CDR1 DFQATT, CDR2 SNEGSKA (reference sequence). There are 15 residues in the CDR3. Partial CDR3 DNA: TGCAGTGCAAATATAGCGGGCACCCTCCCTTGGACC. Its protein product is CSANIAGTLPWT. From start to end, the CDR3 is CSANIAGTLPWTQYF.

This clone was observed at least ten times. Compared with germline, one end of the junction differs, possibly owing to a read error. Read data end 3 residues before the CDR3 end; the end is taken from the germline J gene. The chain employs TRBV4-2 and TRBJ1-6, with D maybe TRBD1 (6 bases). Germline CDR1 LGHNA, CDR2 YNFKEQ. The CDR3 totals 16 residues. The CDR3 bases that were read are TGCGCCAGCAGCCAAGAGGTTGAGAGGGGGTCTTCACCC. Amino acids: CASSQEVERGSSP. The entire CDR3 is CASSQEVERGSSPLHF.

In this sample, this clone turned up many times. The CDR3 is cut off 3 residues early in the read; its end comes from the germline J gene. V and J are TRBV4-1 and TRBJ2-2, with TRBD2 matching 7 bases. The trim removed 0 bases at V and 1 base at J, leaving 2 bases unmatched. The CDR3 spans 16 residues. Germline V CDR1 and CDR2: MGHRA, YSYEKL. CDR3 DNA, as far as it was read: TGCGCCAGCAGCCAAGATCCGGGGGGGAACACCGGGGAG. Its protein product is CASSQDPGGNTGE. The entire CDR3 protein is CASSQDPGGNTGELFF.

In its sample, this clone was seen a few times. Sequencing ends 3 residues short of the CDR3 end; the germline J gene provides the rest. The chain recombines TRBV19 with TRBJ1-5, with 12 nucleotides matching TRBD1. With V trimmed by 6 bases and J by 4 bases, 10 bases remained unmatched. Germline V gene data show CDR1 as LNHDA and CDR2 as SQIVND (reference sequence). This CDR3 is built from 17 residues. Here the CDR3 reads CASSPWVGQGANQPQHF. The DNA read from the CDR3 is TGTGCCAGTAGCCCCTGGGTGGGACAGGGGGCGAATCAGCCC.

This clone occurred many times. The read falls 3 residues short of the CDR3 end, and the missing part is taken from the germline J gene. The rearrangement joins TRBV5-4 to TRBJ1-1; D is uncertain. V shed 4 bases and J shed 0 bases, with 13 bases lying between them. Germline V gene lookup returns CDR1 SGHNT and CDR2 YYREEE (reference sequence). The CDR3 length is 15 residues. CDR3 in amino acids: CASSAGVPMNTEAFF. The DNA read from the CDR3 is TGTGCCAGCAGCGCCGGTGTACCGATGAACACTGAA.

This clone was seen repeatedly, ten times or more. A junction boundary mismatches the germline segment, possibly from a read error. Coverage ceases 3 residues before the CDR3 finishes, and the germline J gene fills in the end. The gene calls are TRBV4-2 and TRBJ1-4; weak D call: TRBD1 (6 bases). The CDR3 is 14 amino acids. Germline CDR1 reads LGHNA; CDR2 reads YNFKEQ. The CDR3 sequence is CASSQEQGWEKLFF. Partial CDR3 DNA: TGCGCCAGCAGCCAAGAGCAGGGGTGGGAAAAA.

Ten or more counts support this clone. Incomplete CDR3 DNA: TGTGCCAGCAGCCCCCGCCTAGCGGGAGGGTCATTCCTCTACGAG. Protein sequence: CASSPRLAGGSFLYE. From start to end, the CDR3 is CASSPRLAGGSFLYEQYF. The gene calls are TRBV9 and TRBJ2-7, with 12 bases matching TRBD2. The missing CDR3 end, 3 residues past where the read stops, is filled in from the germline J gene. The CDR3 has 18 amino acids. Germline V gene data show CDR1 as SGDLS and CDR2 as YYNGEE. With V trimmed by 4 bases and J by 3 bases, 14 bases remained unmatched.